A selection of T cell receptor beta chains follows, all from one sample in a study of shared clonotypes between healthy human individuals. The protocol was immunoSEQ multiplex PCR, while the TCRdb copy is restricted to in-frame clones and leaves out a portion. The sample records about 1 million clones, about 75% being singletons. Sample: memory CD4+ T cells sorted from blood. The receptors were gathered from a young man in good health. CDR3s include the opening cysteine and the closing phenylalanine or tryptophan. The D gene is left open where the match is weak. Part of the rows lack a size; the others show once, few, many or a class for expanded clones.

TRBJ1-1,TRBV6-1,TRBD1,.,CASSRRDSSLTF,TGTGCCAGCAGTCGCCGGGACAGTTCTTTAACATTT
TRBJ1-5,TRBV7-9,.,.,CASSLEGVDQPQHF,TGTGCCAGCAGCTTAGAAGGGGTTGATCAGCCCCAGCATTTT
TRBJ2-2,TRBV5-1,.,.,CASSFGASRTGELFF,TGCGCCAGCAGCTTCGGGGCGTCGCGAACCGGGGAGCTGTTTTTT
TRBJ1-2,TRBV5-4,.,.,CASSPETPYYGYTF,TGTGCCAGCAGCCCCGAGACACCTTACTATGGCTACACCTTC
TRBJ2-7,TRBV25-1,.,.,CASRLVAGGEQYF,TGTGCCAGCAGGCTAGTTGCAGGGGGGGAGCAGTACTTC
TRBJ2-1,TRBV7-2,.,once,CASSLVVARNEQFF,TGTGCCAGCAGCTTAGTAGTCGCGCGCAATGAGCAGTTCTTC
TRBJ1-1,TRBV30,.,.,CAWSHTGRTEAFF,TGTGCCTGGAGTCATACGGGACGCACTGAAGCTTTCTTT
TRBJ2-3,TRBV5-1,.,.,CASSLDRPDTQYF,TGCGCCAGCAGCTTGGACCGTCCAGATACGCAGTATTTT
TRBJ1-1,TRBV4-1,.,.,CASSQDRVKSEAFF,TGCGCCAGCAGCCAAGATAGAGTAAAGTCTGAAGCTTTCTTT
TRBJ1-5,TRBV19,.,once,CASRQASVGDQPQHF,TGTGCCAGTAGGCAGGCCTCAGTAGGGGATCAGCCCCAGCATTTT
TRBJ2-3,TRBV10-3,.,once,CAISESPRDTQYF,TGTGCCATCAGTGAGTCACCCCGGGATACGCAGTATTTT
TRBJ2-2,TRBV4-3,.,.,CASSQEVGGNTGELFF,TGCGCCAGCAGCCAAGAAGTGGGAGGGAACACCGGGGAGCTGTTTTTT
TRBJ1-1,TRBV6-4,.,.,CASSVQMNTEAFF,TGTGCCAGCAGTGTACAAATGAACACTGAAGCTTTCTTT
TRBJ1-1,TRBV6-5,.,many,CASNGWNTEAFF,TGTGCCAGCAATGGGTGGAACACTGAAGCTTTCTTT
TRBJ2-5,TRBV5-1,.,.,CASSRDLKGTQYF,TGCGCCAGCAGCCGGGACCTGAAGGGGACCCAGTACTTC
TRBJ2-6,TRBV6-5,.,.,CASRPAGANVLTF,TGTGCCAGCAGACCAGCTGGGGCCAACGTCCTGACTTTC
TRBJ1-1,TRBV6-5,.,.,CASSYLGQAGRAFF,TGTGCCAGCAGTTACCTGGGGCAGGCCGGACGGGCTTTCTTT
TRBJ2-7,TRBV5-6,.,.,CASSWRNEQYF,TGTGCCAGCAGCTGGAGGAACGAGCAGTACTTC
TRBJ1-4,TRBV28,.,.,CASGAREKLFF,TGTGCCTCAGGGGCGCGTGAAAAACTGTTTTTT
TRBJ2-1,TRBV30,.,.,CAWSVLLFSSYNEQFF,TGTGCCTGGAGTGTACTACTGTTTAGCTCCTACAATGAGCAGTTCTTC
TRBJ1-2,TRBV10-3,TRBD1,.,CAISGGTGHNYGYTF,TGTGCCATCAGTGGAGGGACAGGGCATAACTATGGCTACACCTTC
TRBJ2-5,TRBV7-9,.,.,CASSQGQPPETQYF,TGTGCCAGCAGCCAGGGCCAACCTCCAGAGACCCAGTACTTC
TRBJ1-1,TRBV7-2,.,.,CASSPDTEAFF,TGTGCCAGCAGCCCGGACACTGAAGCTTTCTTT
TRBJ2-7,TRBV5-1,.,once,CASSLERTENSYEQYF,TGCGCCAGCAGCCTGGAAAGGACAGAAAACTCCTACGAGCAGTACTTC
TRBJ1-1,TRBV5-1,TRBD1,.,CASSSTGRVEAFF,TGCGCCAGCAGTTCGACAGGGAGAGTTGAAGCTTTCTTT
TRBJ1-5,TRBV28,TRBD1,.,CASNTGDQPQHF,TGTGCCAGCAATACAGGGGATCAGCCCCAGCATTTT
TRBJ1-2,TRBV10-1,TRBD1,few,CASSADRGFGYTF,TGCGCCAGCAGTGCCGACAGGGGGTTTGGCTACACCTTC
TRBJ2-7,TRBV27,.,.,CASSYRSESYEQYF,TGTGCCAGCAGTTACAGGTCAGAGTCCTACGAGCAGTACTTC
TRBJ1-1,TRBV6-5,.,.,CASSRDRLGTEAFF,TGTGCCAGCAGCCGAGACAGATTGGGCACTGAAGCTTTCTTT